This T cell receptor beta chain appears in the sequencing data of a study of cytomegalovirus exposure and HLA in healthy donors. Overall study results and limits: DRB1 showed the most TCR associations and HLA-C the fewest in a later analysis, as rates varied by HLA locus. There was a cluster of highly shared sequence variants that was likely a sequencing artifact. The authors assumed roughly uniform sequencing depth across donors for presence/absence analyses. There were reportedly fewer N-insertions in an Asian-associated ancestry cluster than the roughly 670-donor mean, in a later analysis.

Comments on this clone: Its antigen is not identified.

Amplification used 60 Vbeta primers and 13 Jbeta primers. TCRdb's table, derived via immunoSEQ multiplex PCR, lists solely in-frame clones and lacks some. The sample includes around 120,000 clones, just under 80% seen only once; the top ten take approximately 1.7%. CDR3 length: 14 amino acids. The ends were cut back, 3 bases at V and 4 bases at J, with 11 bases in the middle. Germline assignment: CDR1 SGHVS and CDR2 FQNEAQ. The sample was PBMCs. The clonotype was recovered from a woman in her forties in good health and CMV-seronegative. The rearrangement joins TRBV7-8 to TRBJ2-3, with D perhaps matching TRBD2 (6 bases). CDR3 protein: CASSFMAGPDTQYF. The CDR3 DNA is TGTGCCAGCAGCTTCATGGCGGGGCCAGATACGCAGTATTTT.